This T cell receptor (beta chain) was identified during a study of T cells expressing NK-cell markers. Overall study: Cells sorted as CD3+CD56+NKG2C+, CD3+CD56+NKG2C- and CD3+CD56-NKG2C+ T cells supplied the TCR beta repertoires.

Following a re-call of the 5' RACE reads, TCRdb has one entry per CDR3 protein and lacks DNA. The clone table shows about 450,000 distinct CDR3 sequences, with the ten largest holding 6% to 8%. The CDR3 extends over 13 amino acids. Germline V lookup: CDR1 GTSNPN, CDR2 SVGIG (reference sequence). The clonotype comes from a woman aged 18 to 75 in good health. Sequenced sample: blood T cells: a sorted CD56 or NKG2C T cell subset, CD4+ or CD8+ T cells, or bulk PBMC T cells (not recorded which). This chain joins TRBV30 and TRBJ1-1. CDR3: CAWSVRGNTEAFF.